This T cell receptor beta chain was sequenced in a study of T cells in Graves' hyperthyroidism and ophthalmopathy. Study information: Peripheral blood was secured at the point of initial diagnosis, before any treatment. The study, taken as a whole, reports: With a median lead of about 6.9 months before onset, the model predicted ophthalmopathy.

RNA transcripts yielded amplified TCR beta CDR3 regions. In the first-round RT-PCR of the TCR CDR3, the HTBI primer set was used. TCRdb passed the multiplex PCR reads through MiXCR, listing each CDR3 protein once. Found here are under 40,000 distinct CDR3 sequences, 52% of them singletons; the top ten hold 25%. V was clipped by 6 bases and J by 3 bases, with 13 bases between them. Looked up from germline, CDR1 is LNHDA and CDR2 is SQIVND (reference sequence). This CDR3 comprises 14 residues. This clonotype was detected many times. Its target is unknown. The sequenced material came from blood. This sequence originates from a woman aged 40 to 50 with Graves' ophthalmopathy. This chain links TRBV19 with TRBJ2-3, with D perhaps TRBD1 or TRBD2 (7 bases each). The CDR3 DNA reads as TGTGCCAGTAGGACAGGGAGGGTAACAGATACGCAGTATTTT. Encoded protein: CASRTGRVTDTQYF.